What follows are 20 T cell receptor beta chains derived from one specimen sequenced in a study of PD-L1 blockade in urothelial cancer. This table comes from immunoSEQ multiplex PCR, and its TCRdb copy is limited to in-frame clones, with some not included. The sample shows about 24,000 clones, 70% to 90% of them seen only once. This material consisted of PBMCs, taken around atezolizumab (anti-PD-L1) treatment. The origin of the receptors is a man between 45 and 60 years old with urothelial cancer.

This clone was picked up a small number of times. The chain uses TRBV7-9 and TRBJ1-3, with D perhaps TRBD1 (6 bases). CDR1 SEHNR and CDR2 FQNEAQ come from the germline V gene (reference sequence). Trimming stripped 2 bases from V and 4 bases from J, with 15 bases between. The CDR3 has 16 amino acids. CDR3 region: CASSLLQTGSGNTIYF. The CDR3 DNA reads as TGTGCCAGCAGCTTACTTCAGACAGGTTCGGGAAACACCATATATTTT.

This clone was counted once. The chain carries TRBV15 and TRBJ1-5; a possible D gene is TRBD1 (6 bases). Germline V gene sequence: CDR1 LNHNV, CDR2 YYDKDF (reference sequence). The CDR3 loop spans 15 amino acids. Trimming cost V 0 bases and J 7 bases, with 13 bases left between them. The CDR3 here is CATSRDRGGGQPQHF. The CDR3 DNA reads TGTGCCACCAGCAGAGATCGCGGCGGGGGCCAGCCCCAGCATTTT.

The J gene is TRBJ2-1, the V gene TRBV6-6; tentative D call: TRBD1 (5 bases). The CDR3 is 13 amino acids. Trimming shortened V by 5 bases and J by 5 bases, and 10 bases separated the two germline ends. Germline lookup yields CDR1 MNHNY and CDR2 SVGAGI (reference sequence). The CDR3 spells CASSRQPNNEQFF. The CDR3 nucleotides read TGTGCCAGCAGTCGACAGCCCAACAATGAGCAGTTCTTC.

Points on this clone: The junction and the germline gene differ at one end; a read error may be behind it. CDR3 sequence: CASSFIGQNDQFF. The CDR3 DNA reads TGTGCCAGCAGCTTTATTGGACAGAATGATCAGTTCTTC. The chain employs TRBV11-2 and TRBJ2-1, with D perhaps matching TRBD1 (6 bases). CDR3 length equals 13 residues. Germline CDR1 reads SGHAT; CDR2 reads FQNNGV.

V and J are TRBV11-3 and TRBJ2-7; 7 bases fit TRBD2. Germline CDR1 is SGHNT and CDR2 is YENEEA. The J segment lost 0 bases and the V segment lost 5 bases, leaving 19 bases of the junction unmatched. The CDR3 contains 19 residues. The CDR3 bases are TGTGCCAGCAGCCTTAGGACTAGAAGACCAATATTTTTCTCCTACGAGCAGTACTTC. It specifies CASSLRTRRPIFFSYEQYF.

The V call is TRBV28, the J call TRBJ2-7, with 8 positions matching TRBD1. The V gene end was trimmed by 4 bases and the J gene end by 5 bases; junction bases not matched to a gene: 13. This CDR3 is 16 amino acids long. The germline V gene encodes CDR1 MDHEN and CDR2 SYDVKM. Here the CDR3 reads CASSSGQERGRHEQYF. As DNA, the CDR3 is TGTGCCAGCAGTTCGGGACAGGAAAGGGGTCGACACGAGCAGTACTTC.

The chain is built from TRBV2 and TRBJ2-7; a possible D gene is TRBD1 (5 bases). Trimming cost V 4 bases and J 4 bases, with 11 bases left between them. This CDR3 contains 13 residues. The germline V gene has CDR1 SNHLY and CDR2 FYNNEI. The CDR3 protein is CASSGSGQYEQYF. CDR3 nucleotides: TGTGCCAGCAGTGGATCAGGGCAGTACGAGCAGTACTTC.

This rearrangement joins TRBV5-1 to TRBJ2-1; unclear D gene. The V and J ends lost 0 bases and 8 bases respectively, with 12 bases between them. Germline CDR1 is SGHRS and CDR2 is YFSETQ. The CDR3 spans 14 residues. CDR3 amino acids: CASSLEQSRDEQFF. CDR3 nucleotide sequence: TGCGCCAGCAGCTTGGAACAGTCGCGAGATGAGCAGTTCTTC.

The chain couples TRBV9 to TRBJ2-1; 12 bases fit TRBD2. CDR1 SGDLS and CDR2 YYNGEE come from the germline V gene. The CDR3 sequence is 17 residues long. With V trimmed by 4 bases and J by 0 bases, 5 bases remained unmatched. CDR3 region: CASSSRTSGVSYNEQFF. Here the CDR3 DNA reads TGTGCCAGCAGCAGCCGGACTAGCGGGGTCTCCTACAATGAGCAGTTCTTC.

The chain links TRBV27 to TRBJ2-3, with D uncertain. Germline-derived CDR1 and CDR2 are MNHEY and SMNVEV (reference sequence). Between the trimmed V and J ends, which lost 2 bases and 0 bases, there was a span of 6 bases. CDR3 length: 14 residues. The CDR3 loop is CASSLRESTDTQYF. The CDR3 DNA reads TGTGCCAGCAGTTTAAGAGAAAGCACAGATACGCAGTATTTT.

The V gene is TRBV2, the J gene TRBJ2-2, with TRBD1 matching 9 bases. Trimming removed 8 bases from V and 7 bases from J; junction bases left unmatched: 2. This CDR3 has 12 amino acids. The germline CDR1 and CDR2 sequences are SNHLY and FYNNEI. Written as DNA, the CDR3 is TGTGCCAGCCAGACAGGGGGCGGGGAGCTGTTTTTT. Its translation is CASQTGGGELFF. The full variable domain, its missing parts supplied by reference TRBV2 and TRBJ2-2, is EPEVTQTPSHQVTQMGQEVILRCVPISNHLYFYWYRQILGQKVEFLVSFYNNEISEKSEIFDDQFSVERPDGSNFTLKIRSTKLEDSAMYFCASQTGGGELFFGEGSRLTVL.

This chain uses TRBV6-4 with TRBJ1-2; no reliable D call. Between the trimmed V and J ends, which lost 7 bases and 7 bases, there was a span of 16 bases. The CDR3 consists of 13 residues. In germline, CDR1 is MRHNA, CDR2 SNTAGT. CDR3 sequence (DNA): TGTGCCAGCAAGGCCGATGCTCGGAGTGGCTACACCTTC. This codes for CASKADARSGYTF.

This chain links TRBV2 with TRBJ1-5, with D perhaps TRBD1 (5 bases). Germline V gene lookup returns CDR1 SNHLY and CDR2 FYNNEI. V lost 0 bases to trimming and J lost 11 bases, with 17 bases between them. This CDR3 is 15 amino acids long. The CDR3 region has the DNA TGTGCCAGCAGTGAAGCGCGGCAGGGCCGCGAGTCCCAGCATTTT. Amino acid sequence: CASSEARQGRESQHF. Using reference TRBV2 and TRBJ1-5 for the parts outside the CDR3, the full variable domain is EPEVTQTPSHQVTQMGQEVILRCVPISNHLYFYWYRQILGQKVEFLVSFYNNEISEKSEIFDDQFSVERPDGSNFTLKIRSTKLEDSAMYFCASSEARQGRESQHFGDGTRLSIL.

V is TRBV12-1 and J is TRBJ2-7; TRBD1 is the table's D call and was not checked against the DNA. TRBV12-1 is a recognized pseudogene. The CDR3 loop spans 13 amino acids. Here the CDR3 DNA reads TGTGCCAGCAGCATGACAGGGGGCTACGAGCAGTACTTC. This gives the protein CASSMTGGYEQYF.

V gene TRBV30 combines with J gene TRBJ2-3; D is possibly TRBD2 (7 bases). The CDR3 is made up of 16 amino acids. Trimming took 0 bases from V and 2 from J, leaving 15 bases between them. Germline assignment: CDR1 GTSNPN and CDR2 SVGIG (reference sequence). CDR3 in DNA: TGTGCCTGGAGTGTACCAGGAGGGGGGGCCACAGATACGCAGTATTTT. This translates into CAWSVPGGGATDTQYF.

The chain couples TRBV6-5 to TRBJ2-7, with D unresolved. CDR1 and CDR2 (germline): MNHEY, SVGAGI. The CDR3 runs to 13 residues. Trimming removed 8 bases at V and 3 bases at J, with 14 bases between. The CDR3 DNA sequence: TGTGCCAGCCGGAGTTGGGTGAGCTACGAGCAGTACTTC. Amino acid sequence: CASRSWVSYEQYF.

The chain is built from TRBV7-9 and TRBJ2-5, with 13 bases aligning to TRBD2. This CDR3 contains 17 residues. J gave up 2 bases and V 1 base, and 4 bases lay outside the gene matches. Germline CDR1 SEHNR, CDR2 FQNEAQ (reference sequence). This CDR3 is CASSLVLAGGIQETQYF. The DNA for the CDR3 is TGTGCCAGCAGCTTAGTACTAGCGGGAGGGATTCAAGAGACCCAGTACTTC.

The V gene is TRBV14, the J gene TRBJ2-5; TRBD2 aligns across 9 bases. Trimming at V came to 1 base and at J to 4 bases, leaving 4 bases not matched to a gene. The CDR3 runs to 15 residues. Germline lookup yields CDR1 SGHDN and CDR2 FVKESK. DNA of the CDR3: TGTGCCAGCAGCCAAGTAGCGGGAGTGCGAGAGACCCAGTACTTC. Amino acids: CASSQVAGVRETQYF. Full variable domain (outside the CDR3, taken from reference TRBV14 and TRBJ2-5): EAGVTQFPSHSVIEKGQTVTLRCDPISGHDNLYWYRRVMGKEIKFLLHFVKESKQDESGMPNNRFLAERTGGTYSTLKVQPAELEDSGVYFCASSQVAGVRETQYFGPGTRLLVL.

This CDR3 reads CSAWTGLYEQYF. CDR3 nucleotides: TGCAGCGCCTGGACAGGGCTTTACGAGCAGTACTTC. This chain uses TRBV29-1 with TRBJ2-7; 8 nucleotides align to TRBD1. V shed 7 bases and J 4 bases; nucleotides not matched to a gene: 6. The germline gives CDR1 SQVTM, CDR2 ANQGSEA. The CDR3 length is 12 residues.

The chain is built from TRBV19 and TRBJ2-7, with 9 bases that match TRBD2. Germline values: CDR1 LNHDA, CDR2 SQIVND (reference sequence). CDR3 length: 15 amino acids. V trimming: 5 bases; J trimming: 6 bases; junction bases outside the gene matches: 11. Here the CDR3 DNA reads TGTGCCAGTAGTGCGAGCGGGAGGCCAGCCGGCGAGCAGTACTTC. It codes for CASSASGRPAGEQYF.